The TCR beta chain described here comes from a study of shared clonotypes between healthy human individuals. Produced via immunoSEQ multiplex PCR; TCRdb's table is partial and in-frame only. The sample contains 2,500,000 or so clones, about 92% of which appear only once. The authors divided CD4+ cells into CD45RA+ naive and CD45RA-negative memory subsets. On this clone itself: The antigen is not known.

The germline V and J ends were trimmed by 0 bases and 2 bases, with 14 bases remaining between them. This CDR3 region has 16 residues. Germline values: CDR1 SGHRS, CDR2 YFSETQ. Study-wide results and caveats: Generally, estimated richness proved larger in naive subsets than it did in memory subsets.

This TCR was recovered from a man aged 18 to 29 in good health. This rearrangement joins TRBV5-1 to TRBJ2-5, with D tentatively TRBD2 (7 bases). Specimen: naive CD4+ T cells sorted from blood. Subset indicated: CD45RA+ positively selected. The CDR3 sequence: CASSLGWAGAQETQYF. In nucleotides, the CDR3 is TGCGCCAGCAGCTTGGGATGGGCGGGGGCGCAAGAGACCCAGTACTTC.